This passage covers 19 T cell receptor beta chains from one sample sequenced in a study of identical twins. TCRdb redid the calling of the 5' RACE reads with MiXCR, one entry per CDR3 protein. The data show approximately 500,000 distinct CDR3 sequences, roughly 15% seen once. A further study also used this sample, focusing on yellow fever vaccine responses in identical twins.

Sequenced material: CD4+ T cells sorted from blood. These receptors were taken from a woman in her late teens or twenties in good health.

This clonotype was seen only a few times. The V call is TRBV6-1, the J call TRBJ1-6; 8 bases match TRBD1. Germline V gene sequence: CDR1 MNHNS, CDR2 SASEGT. Trimming at V came to 6 bases and at J to 10 bases, leaving 5 bases not matched to a gene. The CDR3 has 13 amino acids. CDR3 region: CASRRDRTSPLHF. The CDR3 DNA sequence: TGTGCCAGCAGACGGGACAGGACATCACCCCTCCACTTT.

This clonotype showed up just a few times. The chain is built from TRBV5-6 and TRBJ2-7; 8 positions match TRBD2. This CDR3 is 15 amino acids long. Germline V CDR1 and CDR2: SGHDT, YYEEEE. J gave up 0 bases and V 2 bases, and 4 bases lay outside the gene matches. CDR3 nucleotides: TGTGCCAGCAGCTTTAGCGGGGTGCGCTCCTACGAGCAGTACGTC. Its translation is CASSFSGVRSYEQYV.

V usage is TRBV20-1 and J usage is TRBJ2-2; D is perhaps TRBD1 (6 bases). Germline CDR1 and CDR2: DFQATT and SNEGSKA (reference sequence). V gave up 6 bases and J gave up 5 bases, with 7 bases separating them. This CDR3 is 11 amino acids long. The CDR3 reads CSAQGTGELFF. DNA for the CDR3: TGCAGTGCCCAGGGGACCGGGGAGCTGTTTTTT.

The V and J genes are TRBV10-1 and TRBJ2-2, with D hard to call. The germline V and J ends were trimmed by 0 bases and 0 bases, with 5 bases remaining between them. The length of the CDR3 is 15 residues. From germline, CDR1 is WNHNN and CDR2 SYGVQD (reference sequence). The CDR3 bases are TGCGCCAGCAGTGAGTCCTACGCGAACACCGGGGAGCTGTTTTTT. This codes for CASSESYANTGELFF.

This chain uses TRBV3-1 with TRBJ2-3, with a possible D match to TRBD2 (6 bases). Between the trimmed V and J ends, which lost 1 base and 0 bases, there was a span of 11 bases. Per germline, CDR1 LGHDT and CDR2 YNNKEL (reference sequence). This CDR3 spans 16 amino acids. CDR3 nucleotides: TGTGCCAGCAGCCAAGGGGGGAGGACTAGCACAGATACGCAGTATTTT. This gives the protein CASSQGGRTSTDTQYF.

The rearrangement links TRBV28 to TRBJ1-4, with a tentative D call TRBD1 (5 bases). The V and J ends lost 5 bases and 3 bases respectively, with 13 bases between them. Germline CDR1 and CDR2: MDHEN and SYDVKM. The CDR3 is 15 amino acids. The CDR3 spells CASSRRQISNEKLFF. DNA for the CDR3: TGTGCCAGCAGTCGCCGACAGATATCTAATGAAAAACTGTTTTTT.

This clonotype was counted between two and nine times. V and J are TRBV14 and TRBJ2-2; D ambiguous. Germline V gene lookup returns CDR1 SGHDN and CDR2 FVKESK. The CDR3 is 19 residues long. Trimming pared 4 bases from V and 1 base from J, leaving 22 bases between. The CDR3 DNA is TGTGCCAGCAGCCCCGGTGGTATAAGACAACGCGAGAACACCGGGGAGCTGTTTTTT. Its translation: CASSPGGIRQRENTGELFF. Looking up the rest from reference TRBV14 and TRBJ2-2 gives the full variable domain: EAGVTQFPSHSVIEKGQTVTLRCDPISGHDNLYWYRRVMGKEIKFLLHFVKESKQDESGMPNNRFLAERTGGTYSTLKVQPAELEDSGVYFCASSPGGIRQRENTGELFFGEGSRLTVL.

The V gene is TRBV7-2, the J gene TRBJ2-1; D may correspond to TRBD1 or TRBD2 (6 bases each). V was pared by 5 bases and J by 6 bases, with 20 bases between. This CDR3 region has 16 residues. Germline V CDR1 and CDR2: SGHTA, FQGNSA. The CDR3 sequence is CASSRLGGAVFNEQFF. As DNA, the CDR3 is TGTGCCAGCAGCCGCCTGGGGGGCGCGGTGTTCAATGAGCAGTTCTTC.

This sequence joins TRBV9 and TRBJ1-1; possibly TRBD1 for D (6 bases). CDR3 length equals 16 residues. The V and J ends lost 1 base and 5 bases respectively, with 18 bases between them. Germline CDR1 and CDR2: SGDLS and YYNGEE. CDR3 residues: CASSVSPGSRGTEAFF. The DNA of the CDR3 is TGTGCCAGCAGCGTAAGTCCAGGGTCAAGGGGGACTGAAGCTTTCTTT. Full variable domain (remainder filled in from reference TRBV9 and TRBJ1-1): DSGVTQTPKHLITATGQRVTLRCSPRSGDLSVYWYQQSLDQGLQFLIQYYNGEERAKGNILERFSAQQFPDLHSELNLSSLELGDSALYFCASSVSPGSRGTEAFFGQGTRLTVV.

This clonotype appeared many times. V is TRBV14 and J is TRBJ1-4; the D is unclear. CDR1 SGHDN and CDR2 FVKESK come from the germline V gene. The CDR3 consists of 11 residues. V was clipped by 4 bases and J by 4 bases, with 1 base between them. The CDR3 sequence is CASSRNEKLFF. CDR3 DNA sequence: TGTGCCAGCAGCCGTAATGAAAAACTGTTTTTT.

This sequence joins TRBV7-6 and TRBJ2-7; D is possibly TRBD1 (6 bases). The CDR3 contains 17 residues. Germline V CDR1 and CDR2: SGHVS, FNYEAQ. V gave up 6 bases and J gave up 5 bases, with 26 bases separating them. CDR3 sequence: CASRPLVTGDPHHEQYF. CDR3 sequence (DNA): TGTGCCAGCAGGCCCCTTGTGACAGGTGACCCGCACCACGAGCAGTACTTC.

This chain joins TRBV9 and TRBJ2-7; D perhaps matches TRBD2 (6 bases). CDR1 SGDLS and CDR2 YYNGEE come from the germline V gene. CDR3 length equals 15 residues. V lost 0 bases, J lost 1 base, and 11 bases lay in between. The CDR3 DNA follows: TGTGCCAGCAGCGTAGAGTGCGGGGAATCCTACGAGCAGTACGTC. Translating it yields CASSVECGESYEQYV.

Ten or more counts support this clonotype. The V and J genes are TRBV5-1 and TRBJ1-2, with a weak D call TRBD1 (5 bases). CDR1 and CDR2 (germline): SGHRS, YFSETQ. The germline V and J ends were trimmed by 0 bases and 7 bases, with 13 bases remaining between them. The CDR3 runs 14 residues. The CDR3 nucleotides read TGCGCCAGCAGCTTGGATACAGGAGGCTCTGGCTACACCTTC. Its protein product is CASSLDTGGSGYTF.

V and J are TRBV20-1 and TRBJ2-3; 9 bases are a match to TRBD2. This CDR3 has 15 residues. Germline V gives CDR1 DFQATT, CDR2 SNEGSKA (reference sequence). V gave up 5 bases and J gave up 5 bases; unmatched junction bases: 11. The CDR3 sequence: CSAPYSGRTLDTQYF. The CDR3 DNA reads TGCAGTGCTCCCTATAGCGGGAGAACTTTAGATACGCAGTATTTT.

The rearrangement links TRBV5-1 to TRBJ2-2; TRBD1 might be the D (6 bases). CDR1 and CDR2 (germline): SGHRS, YFSETQ. The V and J ends lost 0 bases and 5 bases respectively, with 8 bases between them. The CDR3 length is 14 residues. In DNA form, the CDR3 reads TGCGCCAGCAGCTTGGAACAGGGAACCGGGGAGCTGTTTTTT. It encodes CASSLEQGTGELFF. The full variable domain, completed using reference TRBV5-1 and TRBJ2-2, is KAGVTQTPRYLIKTRGQQVTLSCSPISGHRSVSWYQQTPGQGLQFLFEYFSETQRNKGNFPGRFSGRQFSNSRSEMNVSTLELGDSALYLCASSLEQGTGELFFGEGSRLTVL.

In this sample, this clonotype turned up a few times. The V and J genes are TRBV6-1 and TRBJ2-1, with D tentatively TRBD1 (6 bases). The ends were cut back, 4 bases at V and 5 bases at J, with 18 bases in the middle. The V gene's germline CDR1 is MNHNS and CDR2 SASEGT. The CDR3 consists of 16 residues. In DNA form, the CDR3 reads TGTGCCAGCAGTGGGGGACAATTAAGAGGAAACAATGAGCAGTTCTTC. Translation gives CASSGGQLRGNNEQFF.

The chain couples TRBV6-5 to TRBJ2-1; D uncertain. V was pared by 0 bases and J by 4 bases, with 10 bases between. CDR3 length: 15 residues. Germline CDR1 reads MNHEY; CDR2 reads SVGAGI. The chain's CDR3 is CASSYSSSLYNEQFF. The CDR3 DNA follows: TGTGCCAGCAGTTACTCGAGCAGCCTATACAATGAGCAGTTCTTC.

This clonotype was seen repeatedly, ten times or more. The rearrangement links TRBV20-1 to TRBJ2-1; D call uncertain. This CDR3 region has 14 residues. V lost 1 base, J lost 0 bases, and 7 bases lay in between. The V gene's germline CDR1 is DFQATT and CDR2 SNEGSKA (reference sequence). CDR3 DNA: TGCAGTGCTAGAGGATTGGGCTCCTACAATGAGCAGTTCTTC. Its translation: CSARGLGSYNEQFF.

This clonotype has a count of ten or more. The rearrangement joins TRBV5-1 to TRBJ2-2; D may be TRBD1 (5 bases). Germline V gene lookup returns CDR1 SGHRS and CDR2 YFSETQ. The germline V and J ends were trimmed by 1 base and 1 base, with 8 bases remaining between them. The CDR3 has 15 residues. CDR3 DNA: TGCGCCAGCAGCTTGCTAGGGGAGAACACCGGGGAGCTGTTTTTT. Translation: CASSLLGENTGELFF.